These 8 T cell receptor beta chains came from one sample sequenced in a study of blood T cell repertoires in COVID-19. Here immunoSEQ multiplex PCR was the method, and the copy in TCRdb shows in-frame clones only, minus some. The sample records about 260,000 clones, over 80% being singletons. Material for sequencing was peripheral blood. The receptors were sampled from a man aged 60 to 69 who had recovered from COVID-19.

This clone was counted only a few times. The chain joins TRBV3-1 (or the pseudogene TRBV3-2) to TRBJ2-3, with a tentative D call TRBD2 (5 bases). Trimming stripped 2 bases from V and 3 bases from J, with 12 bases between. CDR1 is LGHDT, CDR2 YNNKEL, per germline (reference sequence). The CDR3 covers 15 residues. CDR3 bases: TGTGCCAGCAGCCAATACCACAGAGGGACAGATACGCAGTATTTT. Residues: CASSQYHRGTDTQYF.

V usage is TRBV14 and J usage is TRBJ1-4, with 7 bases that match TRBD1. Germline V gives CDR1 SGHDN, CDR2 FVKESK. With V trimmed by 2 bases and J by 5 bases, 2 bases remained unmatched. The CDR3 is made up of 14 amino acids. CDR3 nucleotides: TGTGCCAGCAGCCAACAGACAGGGAATGAAAAACTGTTTTTT. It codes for CASSQQTGNEKLFF. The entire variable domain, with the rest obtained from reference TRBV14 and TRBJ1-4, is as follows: EAGVTQFPSHSVIEKGQTVTLRCDPISGHDNLYWYRRVMGKEIKFLLHFVKESKQDESGMPNNRFLAERTGGTYSTLKVQPAELEDSGVYFCASSQQTGNEKLFFGSGTQLSVL.

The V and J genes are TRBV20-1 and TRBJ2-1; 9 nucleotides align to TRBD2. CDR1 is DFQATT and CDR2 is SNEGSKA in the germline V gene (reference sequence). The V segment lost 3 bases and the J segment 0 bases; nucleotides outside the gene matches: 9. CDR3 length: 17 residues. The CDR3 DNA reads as TGCAGTGCTAGTGGGCTAGCGGGATTAAGCTCCTACAATGAGCAGTTCTTC. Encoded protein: CSASGLAGLSSYNEQFF.

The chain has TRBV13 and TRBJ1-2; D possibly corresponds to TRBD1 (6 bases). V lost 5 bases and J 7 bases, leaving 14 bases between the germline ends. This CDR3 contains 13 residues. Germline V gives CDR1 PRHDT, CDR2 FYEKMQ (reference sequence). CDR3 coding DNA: TGTGCCAGCAGCCCCAACTCCAGGGGTGGCTACACCTTC. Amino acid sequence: CASSPNSRGGYTF.

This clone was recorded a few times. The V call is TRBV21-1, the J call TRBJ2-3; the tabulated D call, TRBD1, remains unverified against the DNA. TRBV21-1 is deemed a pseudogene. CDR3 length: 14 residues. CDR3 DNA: TGTGCCAGCAACTTAGACAGGGTTCGCGATACGCAGTATTTT. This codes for CASNLDRVRDTQYF.

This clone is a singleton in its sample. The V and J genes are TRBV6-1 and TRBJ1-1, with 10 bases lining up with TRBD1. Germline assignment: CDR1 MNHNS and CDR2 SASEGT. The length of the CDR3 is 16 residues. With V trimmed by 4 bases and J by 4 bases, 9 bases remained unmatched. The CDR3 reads CASSVRTGGIGTEAFF. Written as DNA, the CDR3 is TGTGCCAGCAGTGTACGGACAGGGGGGATTGGCACTGAAGCTTTCTTT.

CDR3 sequence: CASSVLGQPSFNNEQFF. The DNA of the CDR3 is TGTGCCAGCAGTGTACTAGGACAGCCCTCCTTTAACAATGAGCAGTTCTTC. This chain links TRBV6-1 with TRBJ2-1, with D possibly matching TRBD1 (6 bases). Trimming pared 4 bases from V and 5 bases from J, leaving 21 bases between. Germline CDR1 MNHNS, CDR2 SASEGT. This CDR3 comprises 17 residues.

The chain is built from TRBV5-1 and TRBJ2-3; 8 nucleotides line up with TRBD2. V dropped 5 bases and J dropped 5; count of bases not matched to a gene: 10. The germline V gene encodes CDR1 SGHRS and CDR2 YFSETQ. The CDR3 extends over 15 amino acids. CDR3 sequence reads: CASSVSGMRGDTQYF. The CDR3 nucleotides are TGCGCCAGCAGTGTTAGCGGGATGAGGGGAGATACGCAGTATTTT.